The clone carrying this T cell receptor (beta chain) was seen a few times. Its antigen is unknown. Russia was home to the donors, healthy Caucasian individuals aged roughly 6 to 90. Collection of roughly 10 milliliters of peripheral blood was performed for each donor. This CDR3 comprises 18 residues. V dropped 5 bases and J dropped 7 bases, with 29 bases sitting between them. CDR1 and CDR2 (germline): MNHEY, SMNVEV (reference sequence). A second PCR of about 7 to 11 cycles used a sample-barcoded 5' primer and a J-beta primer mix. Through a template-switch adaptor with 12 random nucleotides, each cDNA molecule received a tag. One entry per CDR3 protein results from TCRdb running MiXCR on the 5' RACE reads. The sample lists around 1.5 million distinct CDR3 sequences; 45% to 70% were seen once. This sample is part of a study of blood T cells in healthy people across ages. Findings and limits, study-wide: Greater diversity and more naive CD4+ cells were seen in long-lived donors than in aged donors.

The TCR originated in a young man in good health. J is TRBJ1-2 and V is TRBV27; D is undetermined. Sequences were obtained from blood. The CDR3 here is CASSVKVGGIGTFCGYTF. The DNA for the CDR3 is TGTGCCAGCAGTGTCAAGGTTGGAGGAATAGGCACCTTTTGTGGCTACACCTTC.